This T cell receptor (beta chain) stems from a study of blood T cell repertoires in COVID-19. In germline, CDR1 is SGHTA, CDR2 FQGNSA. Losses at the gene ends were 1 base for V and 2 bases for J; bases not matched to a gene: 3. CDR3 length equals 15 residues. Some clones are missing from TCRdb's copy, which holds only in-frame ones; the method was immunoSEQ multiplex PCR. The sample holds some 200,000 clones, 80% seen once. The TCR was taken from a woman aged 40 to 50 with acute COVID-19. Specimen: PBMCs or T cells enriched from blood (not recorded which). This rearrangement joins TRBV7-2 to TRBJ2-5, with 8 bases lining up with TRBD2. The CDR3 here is CASSLDGRGQETQYF. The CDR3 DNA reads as TGTGCCAGCAGCTTAGACGGGAGGGGGCAAGAGACCCAGTACTTC.